These T cell receptor beta chains were read from a single sample in a study of OX40 agonist ivuxolimab in advanced cancers. Sequenced by immunoSEQ multiplex PCR; TCRdb stores in-frame clones only, minus some. In the table there are fewer than 100,000 clones, roughly 90% of which are singletons. The sample was CD4+ or CD8+ T cells sorted from blood, taken in a trial of the OX40 agonist ivuxolimab. All receptors come from an adult with an advanced solid tumor such as melanoma, head and neck, liver or kidney cancer. Both conserved end residues are part of each CDR3. The order of the fields is V gene, D gene, J gene, clone size, CDR3 DNA, CDR3 protein. The D gene is left open where the match is weak. The listing skips clone size in some rows; elsewhere it reads once, few, many or a size class.

v_call: TRBV6-4; d_call: TRBD1; j_call: TRBJ1-5; clone_size: .; cdr3_nt: TGTGCCAGCAGTGAATCAGGGGGCTACAATCAGCCCCAGCATTTT; cdr3_aa: CASSESGGYNQPQHF
v_call: TRBV10-1; d_call: .; j_call: TRBJ1-2; clone_size: .; cdr3_nt: TGCGCCAGCAGTGAGTCAGGGTCTTACGGCTACACCTTC; cdr3_aa: CASSESGSYGYTF
v_call: TRBV10-3; d_call: .; j_call: TRBJ2-7; clone_size: once; cdr3_nt: TGTGCCATCAGTGAGATACAGGGCTACGAGCAGTACTTC; cdr3_aa: CAISEIQGYEQYF
v_call: TRBV5-1; d_call: TRBD1; j_call: TRBJ2-2; clone_size: once; cdr3_nt: TGCGCCAGCGCCGAGGGGGCAGGGACCGGGGAGCTGTTTTTT; cdr3_aa: CASAEGAGTGELFF
v_call: TRBV11-1; d_call: .; j_call: TRBJ2-3; clone_size: .; cdr3_nt: TGTGCCAGCAGCTTTGTGGGGGGGCCCACAGATACGCAGTATTTT; cdr3_aa: CASSFVGGPTDTQYF
v_call: TRBV7-9; d_call: TRBD1; j_call: TRBJ2-5; clone_size: .; cdr3_nt: TGTGCCAGCGGGTCGCCCCCGCAGGGGGCGTTTGAGGAGACCCAGTACTTC; cdr3_aa: CASGSPPQGAFEETQYF
v_call: TRBV13; d_call: TRBD2; j_call: TRBJ2-7; clone_size: .; cdr3_nt: TGTGCCAGCAGCTTAGAGGGACTAGCGGGAGACCTGTACTTC; cdr3_aa: CASSLEGLAGDLYF
v_call: TRBV6-5; d_call: TRBD1; j_call: TRBJ2-1; clone_size: .; cdr3_nt: TGTGTAGGGGGCGATGAGCAGTTCTTC; cdr3_aa: CVGGDEQFF
v_call: TRBV19; d_call: .; j_call: TRBJ2-2; clone_size: .; cdr3_nt: TGTGCCAGTAGTATTACCGGGGAGCTGTTTTTT; cdr3_aa: CASSITGELFF
v_call: TRBV4-2; d_call: .; j_call: TRBJ1-6; clone_size: .; cdr3_nt: TGTGCCAGCAGCCAAGAGGCAGTCTATAATTCACCCCTCCACTTT; cdr3_aa: CASSQEAVYNSPLHF
v_call: TRBV19; d_call: .; j_call: TRBJ1-1; clone_size: .; cdr3_nt: TGTGCCAGTAGTATCCCCCGCACCCAATCCATGAACACTGAAGCTTTCTTT; cdr3_aa: CASSIPRTQSMNTEAFF
v_call: TRBV7-2; d_call: .; j_call: TRBJ2-7; clone_size: .; cdr3_nt: TGTGCCAGCAGCTTAGTGCCCGCCTACGAGCAGTACTTC; cdr3_aa: CASSLVPAYEQYF
v_call: TRBV5-1; d_call: .; j_call: TRBJ2-7; clone_size: few; cdr3_nt: TGCGCCAGCAGCTTGGGGTTGAGCAGGGCATACGAGCAGTACTTC; cdr3_aa: CASSLGLSRAYEQYF
v_call: TRBV2; d_call: .; j_call: TRBJ2-1; clone_size: .; cdr3_nt: TGTGCCAGCAGTTTCACAGGGGAGCAGTTCTTC; cdr3_aa: CASSFTGEQFF
v_call: TRBV7-7; d_call: TRBD2; j_call: TRBJ2-1; clone_size: .; cdr3_nt: TGTGCTAGCAGTCCCGGCGGTAGCGGGAGTGTTGAGCAGTTCTTC; cdr3_aa: CASSPGGSGSVEQFF
v_call: TRBV28; d_call: .; j_call: TRBJ1-2; clone_size: once; cdr3_nt: TGTGCCAGCAGCACCCCAGGGGCGTGGGGCTACACCTTC; cdr3_aa: CASSTPGAWGYTF
v_call: TRBV28; d_call: .; j_call: TRBJ1-2; clone_size: .; cdr3_nt: TGTGCCAGCAGTCCGACTTGGAACTATGGCTACACCTTC; cdr3_aa: CASSPTWNYGYTF
v_call: TRBV5-1; d_call: .; j_call: TRBJ1-3; clone_size: .; cdr3_nt: TGCGCCAGCAGCTTGTTTGGGGGCTCTGGAAACACCATATATTTT; cdr3_aa: CASSLFGGSGNTIYF
v_call: TRBV19; d_call: .; j_call: TRBJ1-2; clone_size: .; cdr3_nt: TGTGCCAGTAGTATAATGTATGGCTACACCTTC; cdr3_aa: CASSIMYGYTF
v_call: TRBV5-1; d_call: .; j_call: TRBJ2-3; clone_size: .; cdr3_nt: TGCGCCAGCAGCTTGGCGGGGGGCAGCACAGATACGCAGTATTTT; cdr3_aa: CASSLAGGSTDTQYF
v_call: TRBV10-2; d_call: .; j_call: TRBJ1-1; clone_size: .; cdr3_nt: TGCGCCTCCAGGGTATCGAACACTGAAGCTTTCTTT; cdr3_aa: CASRVSNTEAFF
v_call: TRBV6-5; d_call: TRBD1; j_call: TRBJ1-4; clone_size: .; cdr3_nt: TGTGCCAGCAGTTCCCCCGACAGGGGTCAGGGCGAAAAACTGTTTTTT; cdr3_aa: CASSSPDRGQGEKLFF
v_call: TRBV2; d_call: TRBD2; j_call: TRBJ2-2; clone_size: .; cdr3_nt: TGTGCCAGCAGTGGGCCTAGCGGGGCGAACACCGGGGAGCTGTTTTTT; cdr3_aa: CASSGPSGANTGELFF
v_call: TRBV11-3; d_call: .; j_call: TRBJ2-3; clone_size: .; cdr3_nt: TGTGCCAGCAGCTTAATGGGGGACACAGATACGCAGTATTTT; cdr3_aa: CASSLMGDTDTQYF
v_call: TRBV6-1; d_call: TRBD2; j_call: TRBJ2-4; clone_size: .; cdr3_nt: TGTGCCAGCAGCAAAGGACCCGGGAGGGGAAACATTCAGTACTTC; cdr3_aa: CASSKGPGRGNIQYF
v_call: TRBV28; d_call: TRBD1; j_call: TRBJ1-2; clone_size: .; cdr3_nt: TGTGCCAGTGGCCGCCGACAGGGCGGCTACACCTTC; cdr3_aa: CASGRRQGGYTF
v_call: TRBV5-4; d_call: .; j_call: TRBJ1-2; clone_size: .; cdr3_nt: TGTGCCAGCAGCTCGGGACGGACACGGTATGGCTACACCTTC; cdr3_aa: CASSSGRTRYGYTF
v_call: TRBV5-8; d_call: .; j_call: TRBJ2-7; clone_size: .; cdr3_nt: .; cdr3_aa: CASILASGGASGEQYF
v_call: TRBV10-1; d_call: .; j_call: TRBJ2-7; clone_size: few; cdr3_nt: TGCGCCAGCAGTGCGGAGGAAACCTCCTACGAGCAGTACTTC; cdr3_aa: CASSAEETSYEQYF
v_call: TRBV28; d_call: .; j_call: TRBJ1-1; clone_size: .; cdr3_nt: TGTGCCACCCTCGACAGGAGAGGCTCTGAAGCTTTCTTT; cdr3_aa: CATLDRRGSEAFF
v_call: TRBV2; d_call: .; j_call: TRBJ1-1; clone_size: once; cdr3_nt: TGTGCCAGCTACCTTGGCCAGGGGATTAATGAAGCTTTCTTT; cdr3_aa: CASYLGQGINEAFF
v_call: TRBV28; d_call: .; j_call: TRBJ1-6; clone_size: .; cdr3_nt: TGTGCCAGCAGTGGGAGACAGGTTAATTCACCCCTCCACTTT; cdr3_aa: CASSGRQVNSPLHF
v_call: TRBV27; d_call: .; j_call: TRBJ1-5; clone_size: .; cdr3_nt: TGTGGGGGGGATCAGCCCCAGCATTTT; cdr3_aa: CGGDQPQHF
v_call: TRBV6-5; d_call: TRBD1; j_call: TRBJ1-4; clone_size: .; cdr3_nt: TGTGCCAGCAGTCCCTTAGGGGGCGAAAAACTGTTTTTT; cdr3_aa: CASSPLGGEKLFF
v_call: TRBV18; d_call: .; j_call: TRBJ2-6; clone_size: .; cdr3_nt: TGTGCCAGCTCACCCGTGACTGCCAAATCTGGGGCCAACGTCCTGACTTTC; cdr3_aa: CASSPVTAKSGANVLTF
v_call: TRBV6-5; d_call: TRBD1; j_call: TRBJ1-2; clone_size: .; cdr3_nt: TGTGCCAGCAGTGTGGGACAGGGTCATGGCTACACCTTC; cdr3_aa: CASSVGQGHGYTF
v_call: TRBV5-4; d_call: .; j_call: TRBJ2-3; clone_size: .; cdr3_nt: TGTGCCAGCAGCGATGGACTTACAGATACGCAGTATTTT; cdr3_aa: CASSDGLTDTQYF
v_call: TRBV18; d_call: .; j_call: TRBJ1-1; clone_size: .; cdr3_nt: TGTGCCAGCTCACCCCGGGGGGCCCTCCCTGAAGCTTTCTTT; cdr3_aa: CASSPRGALPEAFF
v_call: TRBV5-1; d_call: TRBD1; j_call: TRBJ2-5; clone_size: few; cdr3_nt: TGCGCCAGCAATCAAAATCCGACAGGGACAGAGACCCAGTACTTC; cdr3_aa: CASNQNPTGTETQYF
v_call: TRBV5-1; d_call: .; j_call: TRBJ2-1; clone_size: .; cdr3_nt: TGCGCCAGCAGCTTGTGGTCGGGGCAGGGGATTTTGAATGAGCAGTTCTTC; cdr3_aa: CASSLWSGQGILNEQFF
v_call: TRBV9; d_call: TRBD2; j_call: TRBJ2-3; clone_size: .; cdr3_nt: TGTGCCAGCAGCGTTGGGACTAGCGGGAACACAGATACGCAGTATTTT; cdr3_aa: CASSVGTSGNTDTQYF
v_call: TRBV28; d_call: .; j_call: TRBJ1-1; clone_size: .; cdr3_nt: TGTGCCAGCAGTTTAAGGGGCTTTAACACTGAAGCTTTCTTT; cdr3_aa: CASSLRGFNTEAFF
v_call: TRBV15; d_call: .; j_call: TRBJ2-7; clone_size: .; cdr3_nt: TGTGCCACCAGCAGAGATGGCAGGCCACCCTACGAGCAGTACTTC; cdr3_aa: CATSRDGRPPYEQYF
v_call: TRBV19; d_call: TRBD1; j_call: TRBJ1-6; clone_size: once; cdr3_nt: TGTGCCAGTAGTGTTCAGGGGGGAGAAAATTCACCCCTCCACTTT; cdr3_aa: CASSVQGGENSPLHF
v_call: TRBV19; d_call: .; j_call: TRBJ1-4; clone_size: .; cdr3_nt: TGTGCCAGTAGTATAATTAAGGGGCGCGGGGAAAAACTGTTTTTT; cdr3_aa: CASSIIKGRGEKLFF